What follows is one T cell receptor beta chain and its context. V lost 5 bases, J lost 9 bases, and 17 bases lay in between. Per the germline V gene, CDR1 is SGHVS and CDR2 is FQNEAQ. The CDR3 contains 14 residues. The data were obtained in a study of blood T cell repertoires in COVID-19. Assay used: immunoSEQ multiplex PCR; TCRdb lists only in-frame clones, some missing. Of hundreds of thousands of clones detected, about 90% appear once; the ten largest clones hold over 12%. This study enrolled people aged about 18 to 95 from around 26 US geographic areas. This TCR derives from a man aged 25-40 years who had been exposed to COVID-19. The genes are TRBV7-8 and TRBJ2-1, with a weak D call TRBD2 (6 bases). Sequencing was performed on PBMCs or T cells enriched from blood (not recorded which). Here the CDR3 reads CASSLVEGLSEQFF. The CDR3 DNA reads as TGTGCCAGCAGCCTTGTGGAGGGGCTCAGTGAGCAGTTCTTC.